This is a list of T cell receptor beta chains from one sample in a study of OX40 agonist ivuxolimab in advanced cancers. Some clones are missing from TCRdb's copy, which holds only in-frame ones; the method was immunoSEQ multiplex PCR. The sample includes tens of thousands of clones, around 80% of them seen just once. The starting material was CD4+ or CD8+ T cells sorted from blood, obtained in a trial of the OX40 agonist ivuxolimab. Receptors originate from an adult with an advanced solid tumor such as melanoma, head and neck, liver or kidney cancer. CDR3s include the opening cysteine and the closing phenylalanine or tryptophan. Each record gives: clone size, V gene, D gene, J gene, CDR3 DNA, CDR3 protein. D genes are given only for firm matches. Where a row states a size, it is once, few, many or the class of an expanded clone; other rows omit it.

.	TRBV18	.	TRBJ2-1	TGTGCCAGCTCCCTAAGGGCGGACCCCAGAGGGGGTGAGCAGTTCTTC	CASSLRADPRGGEQFF
.	TRBV19	.	TRBJ1-1	TGTGCCAGTAGGAGAACCCAGGGGTCCACTGAAGCTTTCTTT	CASRRTQGSTEAFF
.	TRBV18	.	TRBJ2-5	TGTGCCAGCTCACCGGGGGAGACCCAGTACTTC	CASSPGETQYF
.	TRBV7-7	.	TRBJ2-3	TGTGCCAGCAGCCCGGGACTTAGCACAGATACGCAGTATTTT	CASSPGLSTDTQYF
.	TRBV7-9	.	TRBJ2-6	TGTGCCAGCAGCTTTACAGCCCCCTCTGGGGCCAACGTCCTGACTTTC	CASSFTAPSGANVLTF
few	TRBV10-2	TRBD1	TRBJ1-2	TGCGCCAGCAGTGGACAGGGGGCACGATCTATGGCTGGCTACACCTTC	CASSGQGARSMAGYTF
.	TRBV10-3	TRBD2	TRBJ2-2	TGTGCCATTTCAACTAGCGGGAACGCGAACACCGGGGAGCTGTTTTTT	CAISTSGNANTGELFF
.	TRBV7-2	.	TRBJ1-1	TGTGCCAGCAGCCGACCGGGGAGCACTGAAGCTTTCTTT	CASSRPGSTEAFF
few	TRBV2	TRBD2	TRBJ2-5	TGTGCCAGCAGTGAAGGACTAGCGGGGGATTACCAAGAGACCCAGTACTTC	CASSEGLAGDYQETQYF
once	TRBV7-8	.	TRBJ1-3	TGTGCCAGCAGCGCGACAGTCAATCGGGCTGGAAACACCATATATTTT	CASSATVNRAGNTIYF